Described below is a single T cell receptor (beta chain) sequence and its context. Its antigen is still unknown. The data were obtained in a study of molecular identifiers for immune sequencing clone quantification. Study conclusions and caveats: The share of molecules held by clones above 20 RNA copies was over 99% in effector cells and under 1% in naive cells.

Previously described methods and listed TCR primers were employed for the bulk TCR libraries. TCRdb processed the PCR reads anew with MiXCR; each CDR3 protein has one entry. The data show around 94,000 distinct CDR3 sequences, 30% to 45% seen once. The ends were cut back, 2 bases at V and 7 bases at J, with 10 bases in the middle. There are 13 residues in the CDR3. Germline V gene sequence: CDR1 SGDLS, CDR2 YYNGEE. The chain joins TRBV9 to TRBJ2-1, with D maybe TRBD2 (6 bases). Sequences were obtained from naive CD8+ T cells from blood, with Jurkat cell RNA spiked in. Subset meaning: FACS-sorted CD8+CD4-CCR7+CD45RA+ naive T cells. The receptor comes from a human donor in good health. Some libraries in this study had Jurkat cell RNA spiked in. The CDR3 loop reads CASSVGGMNEQFF. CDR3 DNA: TGTGCCAGCAGCGTTGGCGGGATGAATGAGCAGTTCTTC.